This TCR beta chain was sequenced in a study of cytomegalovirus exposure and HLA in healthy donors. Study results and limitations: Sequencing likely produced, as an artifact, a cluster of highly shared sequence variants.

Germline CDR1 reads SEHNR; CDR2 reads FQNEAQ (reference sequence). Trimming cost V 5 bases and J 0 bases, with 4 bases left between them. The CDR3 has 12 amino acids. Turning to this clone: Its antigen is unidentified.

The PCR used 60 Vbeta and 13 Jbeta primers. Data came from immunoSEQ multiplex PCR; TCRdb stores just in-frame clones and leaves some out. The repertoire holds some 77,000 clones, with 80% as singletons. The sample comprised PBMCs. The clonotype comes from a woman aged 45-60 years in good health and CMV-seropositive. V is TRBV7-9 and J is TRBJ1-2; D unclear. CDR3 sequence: CASSRANYGYTF. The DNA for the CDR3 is TGTGCCAGCAGCCGGGCTAACTATGGCTACACCTTC.